This T cell receptor (beta chain) was captured in a study of lymphopenia after photon versus proton radiotherapy. Here immunoSEQ multiplex PCR was the method, and the copy in TCRdb shows in-frame clones only, minus some. The table lists about 26,000 clones, over 85% of them singletons. V gave up 5 bases and J gave up 5 bases; unmatched junction bases: 5. Germline V CDR1 and CDR2: MNHEY, SMNVEV (reference sequence). CDR3 length: 13 residues. In the case of this clone: Its specificity is unknown.

The study's findings and limits: A bigger post-nadir fall in TCR diversity correlated inversely with survival time in deceased patients. Post-nadir diversity loss with photons came from oligoclonal expansion, particularly CD8+ Temra cells.

The chain carries TRBV27 and TRBJ1-1, with 7 bases that match TRBD1. This TCR came from a woman aged 50 to 60 with cholangiocarcinoma. This specimen was peripheral blood, taken from a patient treated with photon-based radiotherapy. CDR3 in amino acids: CASSPSDRTEAFF. The CDR3 coding sequence is TGTGCCAGCAGTCCTTCGGACAGGACTGAAGCTTTCTTT.